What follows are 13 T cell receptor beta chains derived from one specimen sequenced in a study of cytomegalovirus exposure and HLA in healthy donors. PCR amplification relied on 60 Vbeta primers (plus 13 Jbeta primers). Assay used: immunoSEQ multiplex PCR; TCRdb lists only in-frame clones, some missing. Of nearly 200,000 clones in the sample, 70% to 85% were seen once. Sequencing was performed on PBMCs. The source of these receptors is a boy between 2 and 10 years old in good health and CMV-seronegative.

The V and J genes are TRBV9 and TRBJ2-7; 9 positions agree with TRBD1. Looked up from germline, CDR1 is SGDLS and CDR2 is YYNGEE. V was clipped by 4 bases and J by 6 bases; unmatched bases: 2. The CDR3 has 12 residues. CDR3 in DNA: TGTGCCAGCAGCCAGACAGGGGGCGAGCAGTACTTC. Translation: CASSQTGGEQYF.

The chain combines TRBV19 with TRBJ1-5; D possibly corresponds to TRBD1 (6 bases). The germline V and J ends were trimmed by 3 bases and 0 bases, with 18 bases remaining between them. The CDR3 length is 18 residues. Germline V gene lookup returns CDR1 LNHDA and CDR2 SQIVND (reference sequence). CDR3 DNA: TGTGCCAGTAGTATTGACAGGACGAGAGTGAATAGCAATCAGCCCCAGCATTTT. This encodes CASSIDRTRVNSNQPQHF.

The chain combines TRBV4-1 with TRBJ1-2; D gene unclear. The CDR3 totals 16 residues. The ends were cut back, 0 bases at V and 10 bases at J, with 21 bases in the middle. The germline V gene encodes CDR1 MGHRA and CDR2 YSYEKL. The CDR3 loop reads CASSQEWTHLSRNYTF. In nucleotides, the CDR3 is TGCGCCAGCAGCCAAGAATGGACTCACTTGTCTAGAAACTACACCTTC.

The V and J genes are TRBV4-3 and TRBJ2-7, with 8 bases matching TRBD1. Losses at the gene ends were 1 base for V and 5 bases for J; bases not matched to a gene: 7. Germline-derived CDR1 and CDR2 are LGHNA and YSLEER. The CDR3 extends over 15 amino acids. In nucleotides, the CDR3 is TGCGCCAGCAGCCAAGCGCACAGGGGGTCAAACGAGCAGTACTTC. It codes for CASSQAHRGSNEQYF.

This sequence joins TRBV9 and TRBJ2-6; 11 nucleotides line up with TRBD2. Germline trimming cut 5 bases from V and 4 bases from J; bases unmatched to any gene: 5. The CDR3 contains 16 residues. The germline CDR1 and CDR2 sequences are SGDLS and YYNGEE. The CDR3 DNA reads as TGTGCCAGCAGTATAGCGGGGGGGTACGGGGCCAACGTCCTGACTTTC. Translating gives CASSIAGGYGANVLTF.

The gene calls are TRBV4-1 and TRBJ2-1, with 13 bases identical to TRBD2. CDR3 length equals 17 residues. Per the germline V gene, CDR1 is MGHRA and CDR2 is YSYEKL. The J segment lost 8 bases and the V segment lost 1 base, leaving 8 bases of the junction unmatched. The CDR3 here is CASSQVPAGLAGDEQFF. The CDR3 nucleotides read TGCGCCAGCAGCCAAGTACCGGCAGGACTAGCGGGGGATGAGCAGTTCTTC.

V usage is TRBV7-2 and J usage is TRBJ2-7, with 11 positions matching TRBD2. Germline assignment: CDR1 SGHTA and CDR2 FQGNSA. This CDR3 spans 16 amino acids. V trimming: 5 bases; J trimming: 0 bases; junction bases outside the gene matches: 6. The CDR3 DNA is TGTGCCAGCAGCCTATATAGCGGGGGGGCCTCCTACGAGCAGTACTTC. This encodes CASSLYSGGASYEQYF.

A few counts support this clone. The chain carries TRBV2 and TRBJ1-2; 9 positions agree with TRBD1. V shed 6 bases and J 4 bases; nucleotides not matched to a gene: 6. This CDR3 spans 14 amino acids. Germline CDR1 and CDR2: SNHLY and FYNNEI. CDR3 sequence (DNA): TGTGCCAGCAGCTTGACAGGGGGTAGCTATGGCTACACCTTC. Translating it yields CASSLTGGSYGYTF.

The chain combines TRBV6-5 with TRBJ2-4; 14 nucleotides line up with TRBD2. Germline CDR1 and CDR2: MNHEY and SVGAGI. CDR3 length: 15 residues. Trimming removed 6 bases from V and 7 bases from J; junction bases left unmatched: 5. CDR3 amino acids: CASSSTSGGGNIQYF. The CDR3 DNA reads TGTGCCAGCAGCTCGACTAGCGGGGGGGGGAACATTCAGTACTTC.

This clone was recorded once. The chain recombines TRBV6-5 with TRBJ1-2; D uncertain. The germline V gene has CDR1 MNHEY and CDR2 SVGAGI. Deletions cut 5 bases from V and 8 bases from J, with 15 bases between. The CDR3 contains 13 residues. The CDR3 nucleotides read TGTGCCAGCAGTGATGGGTCGAGGGTGGGCTACACCTTC. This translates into CASSDGSRVGYTF.

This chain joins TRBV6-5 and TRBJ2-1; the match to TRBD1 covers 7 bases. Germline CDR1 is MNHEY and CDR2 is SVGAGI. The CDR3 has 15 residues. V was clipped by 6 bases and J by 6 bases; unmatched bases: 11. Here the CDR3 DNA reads TGTGCCAGCAGGGGACAGACCAAGACAATCAATGAGCAGTTCTTC. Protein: CASRGQTKTINEQFF.

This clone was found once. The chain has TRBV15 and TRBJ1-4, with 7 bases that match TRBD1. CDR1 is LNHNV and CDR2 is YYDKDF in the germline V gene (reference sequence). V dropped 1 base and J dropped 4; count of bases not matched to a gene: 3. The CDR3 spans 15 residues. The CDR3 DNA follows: TGTGCCACCAGCAGAGTGACAGGGTATAATGAAAAACTGTTTTTT. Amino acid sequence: CATSRVTGYNEKLFF.

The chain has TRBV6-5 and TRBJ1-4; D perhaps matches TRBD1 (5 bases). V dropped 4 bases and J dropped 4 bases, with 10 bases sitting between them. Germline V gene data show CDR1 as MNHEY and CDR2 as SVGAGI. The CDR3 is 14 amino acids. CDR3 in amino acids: CASSSGWDNEKLFF. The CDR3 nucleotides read TGTGCCAGCAGTTCAGGGTGGGATAATGAAAAACTGTTTTTT.